Listed below are T cell receptor beta chains from one sample, sequenced in a study of T cells expressing NK-cell markers. One entry per CDR3 protein, without DNA, is what TCRdb gives after re-calling the 5' RACE reads. The sample spans about 380,000 distinct CDR3 sequences; the ten largest clones claim around 5.2%. The sample was blood T cells: a sorted CD56 or NKG2C T cell subset, CD4+ or CD8+ T cells, or bulk PBMC T cells (not recorded which). The receptor set was obtained from a man aged 18-70 years in good health. CDR3s include the opening cysteine and the closing phenylalanine or tryptophan.

j_call: TRBJ1-3; v_call: TRBV5-6; cdr3_aa: CASSLMYGNTIYF
j_call: TRBJ2-3; v_call: TRBV20-1; cdr3_aa: CSARARLAGERDTQYF
j_call: TRBJ2-2; v_call: TRBV18; cdr3_aa: CASSPVHSGGLNTGELFF
j_call: TRBJ2-2; v_call: TRBV9; cdr3_aa: CASSAPPTRPNTGELFF
j_call: TRBJ2-5; v_call: TRBV20-1; cdr3_aa: CSAKQGWRTQETQYF
j_call: TRBJ1-2; v_call: TRBV28; cdr3_aa: CASRTGFRYGYTF
j_call: TRBJ2-1; v_call: TRBV20-1; cdr3_aa: CSAHSGGVSEQFF
j_call: TRBJ2-1; v_call: TRBV6-5; cdr3_aa: CASSYGLTSAGDFQFF
j_call: TRBJ1-4; v_call: TRBV20-1; cdr3_aa: CSAGQGRGLFF
j_call: TRBJ2-6; v_call: TRBV3-1; cdr3_aa: CASSRRAGGRSGANVLTF
j_call: TRBJ1-2; v_call: TRBV29-1; cdr3_aa: CSVGRPGQRYGYTF
j_call: TRBJ2-1; v_call: TRBV5-1; cdr3_aa: CASSIASGGAQSYNEQFF
j_call: TRBJ2-7; v_call: TRBV21-1; cdr3_aa: CASSAHRDRDYEQYF
j_call: TRBJ2-5; v_call: TRBV5-1; cdr3_aa: CASSKGLASLVTQYF
j_call: TRBJ1-2; v_call: TRBV7-2; cdr3_aa: CASSRRTGEGFNYGYTF
j_call: TRBJ1-1; v_call: TRBV5-1; cdr3_aa: CASSLGQGLAFF
j_call: TRBJ2-1; v_call: TRBV12-3/TRBV12-4; cdr3_aa: CASRHTGQGLVNEQFF
j_call: TRBJ2-7; v_call: TRBV5-1; cdr3_aa: CASSTTGQREQYF
j_call: TRBJ1-5; v_call: TRBV6-2/TRBV6-3; cdr3_aa: CASSYPPPGQGFSNQPQHF
j_call: TRBJ1-1; v_call: TRBV12-3/TRBV12-4; cdr3_aa: CASSSRMGNTEAFF
j_call: TRBJ2-1; v_call: TRBV9; cdr3_aa: CASSASVAGGYNEQFF
j_call: TRBJ1-2; v_call: TRBV9; cdr3_aa: CASSRLGDNYGYTF
j_call: TRBJ1-5; v_call: TRBV6-5; cdr3_aa: CASSKGQGARNQPQHF
j_call: TRBJ2-3; v_call: TRBV20-1; cdr3_aa: CSARDRLGADTQYF
j_call: TRBJ2-5; v_call: TRBV15; cdr3_aa: CATSRDLLGRQETQYF
j_call: TRBJ2-1; v_call: TRBV18; cdr3_aa: CASSPTGGGFSYNEQFF
j_call: TRBJ2-7; v_call: TRBV11-1; cdr3_aa: CASSAGTSGGYEQYF
j_call: TRBJ1-4; v_call: TRBV5-1; cdr3_aa: CASTATPSTNEKLFF
j_call: TRBJ1-1; v_call: TRBV4-2; cdr3_aa: CASSQGEAFNTEAFF